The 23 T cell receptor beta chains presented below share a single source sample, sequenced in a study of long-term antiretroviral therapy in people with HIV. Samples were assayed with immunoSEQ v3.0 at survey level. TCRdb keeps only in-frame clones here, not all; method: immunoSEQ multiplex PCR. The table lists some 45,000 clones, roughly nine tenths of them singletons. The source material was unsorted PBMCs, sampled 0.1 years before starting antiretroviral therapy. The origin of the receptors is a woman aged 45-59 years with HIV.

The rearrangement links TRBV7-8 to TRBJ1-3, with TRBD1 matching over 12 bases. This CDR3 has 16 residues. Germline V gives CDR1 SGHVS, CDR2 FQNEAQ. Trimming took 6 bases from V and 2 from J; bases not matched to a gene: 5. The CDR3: CASSFRDRGPGNTIYF. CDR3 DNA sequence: TGTGCCAGCAGTTTCCGGGACAGGGGGCCTGGAAACACCATATATTTT.

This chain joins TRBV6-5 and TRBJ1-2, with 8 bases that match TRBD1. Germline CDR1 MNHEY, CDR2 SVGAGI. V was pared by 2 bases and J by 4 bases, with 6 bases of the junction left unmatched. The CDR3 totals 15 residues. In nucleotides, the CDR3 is TGTGCCAGCAGTTACCAGGCAGGGGGCACCTATGGCTACACCTTC. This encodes CASSYQAGGTYGYTF.

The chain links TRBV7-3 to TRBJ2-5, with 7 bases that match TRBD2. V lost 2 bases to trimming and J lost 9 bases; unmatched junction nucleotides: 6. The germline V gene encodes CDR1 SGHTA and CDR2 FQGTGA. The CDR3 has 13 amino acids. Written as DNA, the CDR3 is TGTGCCAGCAGCTTATGGGGGGGTGGGGCCCAGTACTTC. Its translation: CASSLWGGGAQYF.

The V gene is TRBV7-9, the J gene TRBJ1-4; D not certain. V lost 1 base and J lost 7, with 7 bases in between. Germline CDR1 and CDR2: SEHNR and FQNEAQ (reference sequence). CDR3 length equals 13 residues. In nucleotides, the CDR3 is TGTGCCAGCAGCTTAGAGTTAGCTGAAAAACTGTTTTTT. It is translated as CASSLELAEKLFF.

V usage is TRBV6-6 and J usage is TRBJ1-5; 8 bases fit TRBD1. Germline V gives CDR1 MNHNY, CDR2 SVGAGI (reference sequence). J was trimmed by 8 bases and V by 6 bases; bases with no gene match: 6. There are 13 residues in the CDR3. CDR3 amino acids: CASRTGDVEPQHF. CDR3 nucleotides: TGTGCCAGCAGGACAGGGGATGTTGAGCCCCAGCATTTT.

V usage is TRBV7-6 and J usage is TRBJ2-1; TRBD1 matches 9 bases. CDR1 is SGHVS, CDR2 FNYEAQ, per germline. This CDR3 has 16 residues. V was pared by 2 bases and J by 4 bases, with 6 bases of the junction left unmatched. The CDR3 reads CASSLMGQGSYNEQFF. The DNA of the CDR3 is TGTGCCAGCAGCTTAATGGGACAGGGCTCATACAATGAGCAGTTCTTC.

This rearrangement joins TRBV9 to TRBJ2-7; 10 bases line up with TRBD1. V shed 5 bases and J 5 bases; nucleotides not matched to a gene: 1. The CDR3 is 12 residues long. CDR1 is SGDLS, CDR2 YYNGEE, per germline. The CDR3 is CASRGQGNEQYF. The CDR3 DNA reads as TGTGCCAGCAGGGGACAGGGGAACGAGCAGTACTTC.

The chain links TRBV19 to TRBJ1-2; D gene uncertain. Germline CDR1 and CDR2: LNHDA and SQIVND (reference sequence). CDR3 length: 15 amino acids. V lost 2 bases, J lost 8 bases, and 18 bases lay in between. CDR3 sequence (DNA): TGTGCCAGTAGTATATCGCCAGACCTTCCTCGGGGCTACACCTTC. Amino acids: CASSISPDLPRGYTF. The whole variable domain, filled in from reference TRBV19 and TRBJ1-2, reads DGGITQSPKYLFRKEGQNVTLSCEQNLNHDAMYWYRQDPGQGLRLIYYSQIVNDFQKGDIAEGYSVSREKKESFPLTVTSAQKNPTAFYLCASSISPDLPRGYTFGSGTRLTVV.

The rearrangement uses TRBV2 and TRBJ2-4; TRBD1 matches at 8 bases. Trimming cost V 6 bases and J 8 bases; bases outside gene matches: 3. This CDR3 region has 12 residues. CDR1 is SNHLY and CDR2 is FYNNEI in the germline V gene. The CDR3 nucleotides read TGTGCCAGCAGGCAACAGGGGGACATTCAGTACTTC. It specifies CASRQQGDIQYF.

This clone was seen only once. CDR3: CASSSTSGGAYEQYF. CDR3 nucleotide sequence: TGCGCCAGCAGCTCAACTAGCGGGGGGGCCTACGAGCAGTACTTC. J is TRBJ2-7 and V is TRBV5-1, with 13 bases matching TRBD2. The germline V gene encodes CDR1 SGHRS and CDR2 YFSETQ. Trimming took 3 bases from V and 2 from J; bases not matched to a gene: 2. The CDR3 covers 15 residues.

The CDR3 region has the DNA TGTGCCAGCAGCTTATCCGGGGGGCACGATATAGCCAAAAACATTCAGTACTTC. Translating it yields CASSLSGGHDIAKNIQYF. The chain is built from TRBV7-9 and TRBJ2-4; maybe TRBD2 (7 bases). Trimming removed 2 bases from V and 0 bases from J, with 17 bases in between. The CDR3 extends over 18 amino acids. CDR1 is SEHNR, CDR2 FQNEAQ, per germline (reference sequence).

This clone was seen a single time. The CDR3 region is CASKQGFRAGANVLTF. The CDR3 DNA sequence: TGTGCCAGCAAACAGGGCTTCCGCGCTGGGGCCAACGTCCTGACTTTC. V is TRBV7-9 and J is TRBJ2-6; perhaps TRBD1 as D (6 bases). The CDR3 runs 16 residues. Germline lookup yields CDR1 SEHNR and CDR2 FQNEAQ (reference sequence). V lost 7 bases to trimming and J lost 2 bases, with 15 bases between them.

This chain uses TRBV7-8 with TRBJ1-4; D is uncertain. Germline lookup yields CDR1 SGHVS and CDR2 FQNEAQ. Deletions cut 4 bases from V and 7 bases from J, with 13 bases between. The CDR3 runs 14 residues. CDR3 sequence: CASSSLLEGEKLFF. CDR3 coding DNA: TGTGCCAGCAGCTCTTTACTGGAGGGTGAAAAACTGTTTTTT.

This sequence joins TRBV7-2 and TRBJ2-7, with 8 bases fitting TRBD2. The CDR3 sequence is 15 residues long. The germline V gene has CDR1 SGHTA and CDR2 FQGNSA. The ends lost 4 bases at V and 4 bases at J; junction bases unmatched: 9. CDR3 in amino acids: CASSSRDSGVYEQYF. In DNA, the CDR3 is TGTGCCAGCAGCTCCCGAGATAGCGGGGTGTACGAGCAGTACTTC.

This chain's CDR3 is CAISDSAGGGTGELFF. CDR3 sequence (DNA): TGTGCCATCAGTGACTCGGCGGGGGGAGGTACCGGGGAGCTGTTTTTT. V usage is TRBV10-3 and J usage is TRBJ2-2, with 8 bases identical to TRBD2. Germline V lookup: CDR1 ENHRY, CDR2 SYGVKD. The CDR3 extends over 16 amino acids. Losses at the gene ends were 3 bases for V and 5 bases for J; bases not matched to a gene: 8.

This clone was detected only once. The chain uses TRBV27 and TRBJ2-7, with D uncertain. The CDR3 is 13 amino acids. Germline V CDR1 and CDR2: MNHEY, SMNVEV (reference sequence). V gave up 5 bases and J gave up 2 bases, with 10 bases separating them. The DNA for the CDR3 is TGTGCCAGCAGTCTCTCGGAAACCTACGAGCAGTACTTC. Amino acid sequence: CASSLSETYEQYF.

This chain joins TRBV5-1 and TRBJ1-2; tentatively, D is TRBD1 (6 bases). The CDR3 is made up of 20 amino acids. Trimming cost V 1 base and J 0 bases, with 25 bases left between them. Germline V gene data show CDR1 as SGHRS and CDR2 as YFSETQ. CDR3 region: CASSLFPGAEICRANYGYTF. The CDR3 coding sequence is TGCGCCAGCAGCTTGTTCCCGGGGGCGGAGATCTGTCGGGCTAACTATGGCTACACCTTC.

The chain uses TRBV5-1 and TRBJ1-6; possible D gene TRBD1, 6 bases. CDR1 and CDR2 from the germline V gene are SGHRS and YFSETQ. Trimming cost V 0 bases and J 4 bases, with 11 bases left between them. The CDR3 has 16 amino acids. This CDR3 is CASSLAGTPYNSPLHF. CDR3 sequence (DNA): TGCGCCAGCAGCTTGGCCGGGACACCGTATAATTCACCCCTCCACTTT.

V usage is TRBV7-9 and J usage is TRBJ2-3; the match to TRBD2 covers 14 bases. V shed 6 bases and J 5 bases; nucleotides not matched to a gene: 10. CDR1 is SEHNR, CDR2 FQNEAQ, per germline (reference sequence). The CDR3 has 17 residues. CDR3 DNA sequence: TGTGCCAGCAGTTCTGGACTAGCGGGGGGCAAAGTAGATACGCAGTATTTT. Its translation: CASSSGLAGGKVDTQYF.

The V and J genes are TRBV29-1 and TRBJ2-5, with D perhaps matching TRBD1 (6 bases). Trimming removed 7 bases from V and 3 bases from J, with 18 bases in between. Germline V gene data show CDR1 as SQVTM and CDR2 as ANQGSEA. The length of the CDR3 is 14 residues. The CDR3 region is CSGTADRSEETQYF. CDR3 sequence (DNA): TGCAGCGGAACCGCGGACAGATCAGAAGAGACCCAGTACTTC. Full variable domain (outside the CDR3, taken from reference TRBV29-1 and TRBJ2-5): SAVISQKPSRDICQRGTSLTIQCQVDSQVTMMFWYRQQPGQSLTLIATANQGSEATYESGFVIDKFPISRPNLTFSTLTVSNMSPEDSSIYLCSGTADRSEETQYFGPGTRLLVL.

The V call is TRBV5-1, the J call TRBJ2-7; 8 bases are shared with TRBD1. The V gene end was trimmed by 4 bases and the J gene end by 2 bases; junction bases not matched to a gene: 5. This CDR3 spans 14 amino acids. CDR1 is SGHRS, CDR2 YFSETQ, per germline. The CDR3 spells CASSPGQGPYEQYF. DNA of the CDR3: TGCGCCAGCAGCCCCGGACAGGGCCCCTACGAGCAGTACTTC.

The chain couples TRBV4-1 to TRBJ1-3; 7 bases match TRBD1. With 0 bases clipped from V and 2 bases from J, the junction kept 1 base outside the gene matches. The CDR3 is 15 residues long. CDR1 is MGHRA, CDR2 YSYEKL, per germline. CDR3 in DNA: TGCGCCAGCAGCCAAGAAGGGACAGCTGGAAACACCATATATTTT. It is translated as CASSQEGTAGNTIYF.

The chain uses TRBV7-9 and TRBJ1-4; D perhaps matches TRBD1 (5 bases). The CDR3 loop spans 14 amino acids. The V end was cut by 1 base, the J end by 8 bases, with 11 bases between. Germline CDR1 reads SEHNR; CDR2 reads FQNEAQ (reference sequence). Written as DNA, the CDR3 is TGTGCCAGCAGCTTAGGGCAGGGAACAGAAAAACTGTTTTTT. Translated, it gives CASSLGQGTEKLFF.